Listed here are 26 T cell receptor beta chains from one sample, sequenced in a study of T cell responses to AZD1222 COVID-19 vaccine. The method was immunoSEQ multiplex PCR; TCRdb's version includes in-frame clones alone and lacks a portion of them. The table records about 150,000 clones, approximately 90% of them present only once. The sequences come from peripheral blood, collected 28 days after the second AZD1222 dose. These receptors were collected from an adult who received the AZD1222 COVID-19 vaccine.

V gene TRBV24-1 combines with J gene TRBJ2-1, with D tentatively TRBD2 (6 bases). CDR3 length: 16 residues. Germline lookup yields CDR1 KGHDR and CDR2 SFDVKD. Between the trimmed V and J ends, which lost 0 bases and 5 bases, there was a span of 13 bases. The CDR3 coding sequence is TGTGCCACCAGTGATTTGAATGGACTACAAAACAATGAGCAGTTCTTC. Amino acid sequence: CATSDLNGLQNNEQFF.

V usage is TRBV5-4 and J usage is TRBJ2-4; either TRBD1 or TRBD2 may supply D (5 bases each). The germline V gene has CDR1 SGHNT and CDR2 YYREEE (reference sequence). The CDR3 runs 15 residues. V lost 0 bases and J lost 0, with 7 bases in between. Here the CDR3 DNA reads TGTGCCAGCAGCTTGGGGGGGTTAGCCAAAAACATTCAGTACTTC. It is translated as CASSLGGLAKNIQYF.

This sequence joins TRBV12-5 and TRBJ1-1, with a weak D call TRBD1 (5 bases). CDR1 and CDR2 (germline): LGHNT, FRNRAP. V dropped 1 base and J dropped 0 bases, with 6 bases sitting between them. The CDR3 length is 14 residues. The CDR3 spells CASGLETVNTEAFF. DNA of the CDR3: TGTGCTAGTGGTTTGGAGACAGTGAACACTGAAGCTTTCTTT. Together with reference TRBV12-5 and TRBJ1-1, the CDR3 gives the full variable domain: DARVTQTPRHKVTEMGQEVTMRCQPILGHNTVFWYRQTMMQGLELLAYFRNRAPLDDSGMPKDRFSAEMPDATLATLKIQPSEPRDSAVYFCASGLETVNTEAFFGQGTRLTVV.

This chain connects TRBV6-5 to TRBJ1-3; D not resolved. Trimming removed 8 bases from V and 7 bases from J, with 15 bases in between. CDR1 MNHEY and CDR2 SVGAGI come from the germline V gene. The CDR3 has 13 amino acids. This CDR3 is CASRREGINTIYF. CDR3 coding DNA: TGTGCCAGCCGAAGAGAGGGCATTAACACCATATATTTT.

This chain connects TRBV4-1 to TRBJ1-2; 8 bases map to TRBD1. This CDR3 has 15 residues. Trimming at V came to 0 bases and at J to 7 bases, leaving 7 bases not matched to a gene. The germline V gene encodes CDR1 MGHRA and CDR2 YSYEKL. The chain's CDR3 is CASSQDAGGWGGYTF. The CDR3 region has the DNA TGCGCCAGCAGCCAAGATGCAGGGGGCTGGGGTGGCTACACCTTC.

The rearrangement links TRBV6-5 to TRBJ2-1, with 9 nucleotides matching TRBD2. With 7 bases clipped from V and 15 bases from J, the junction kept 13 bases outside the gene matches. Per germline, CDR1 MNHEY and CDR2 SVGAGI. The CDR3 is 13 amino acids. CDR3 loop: CASTRTLSGSLFF. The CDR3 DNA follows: TGTGCCAGCACCAGAACACTTAGCGGGAGCCTGTTCTTC.

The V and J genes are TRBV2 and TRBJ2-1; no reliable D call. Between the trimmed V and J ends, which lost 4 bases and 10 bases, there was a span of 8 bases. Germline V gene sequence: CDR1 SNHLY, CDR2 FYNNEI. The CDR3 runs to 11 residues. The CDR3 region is CASSGSPEQFF. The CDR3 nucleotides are TGTGCCAGCAGTGGTAGCCCGGAGCAGTTCTTC.

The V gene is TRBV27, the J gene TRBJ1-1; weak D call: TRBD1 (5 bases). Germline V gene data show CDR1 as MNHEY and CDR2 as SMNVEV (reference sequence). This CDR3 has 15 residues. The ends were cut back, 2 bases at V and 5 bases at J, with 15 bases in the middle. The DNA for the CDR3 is TGTGCCAGCAGTTTAAGTCTCGGCAGGGTGACTGAAGCTTTCTTT. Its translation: CASSLSLGRVTEAFF.

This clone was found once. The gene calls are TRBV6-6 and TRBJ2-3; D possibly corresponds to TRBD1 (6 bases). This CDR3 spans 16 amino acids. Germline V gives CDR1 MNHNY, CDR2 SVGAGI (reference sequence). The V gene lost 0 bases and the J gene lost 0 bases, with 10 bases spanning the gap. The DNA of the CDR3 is TGTGCCAGCAGTTACTCGAGGGACACCAGCACAGATACGCAGTATTTT. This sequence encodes CASSYSRDTSTDTQYF.

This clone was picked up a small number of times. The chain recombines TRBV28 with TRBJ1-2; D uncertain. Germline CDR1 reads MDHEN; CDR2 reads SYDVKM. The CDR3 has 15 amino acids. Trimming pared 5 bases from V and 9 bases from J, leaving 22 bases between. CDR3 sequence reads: CASSPARALSMSYTF. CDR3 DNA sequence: TGTGCCAGCAGTCCCGCCCGGGCCCTATCAATGAGCTACACCTTC.

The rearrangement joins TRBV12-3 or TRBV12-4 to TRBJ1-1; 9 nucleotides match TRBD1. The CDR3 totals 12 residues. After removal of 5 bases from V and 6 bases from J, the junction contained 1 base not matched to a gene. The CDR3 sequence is CASSGTGPEAFF. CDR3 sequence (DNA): TGTGCCAGCAGTGGGACAGGGCCTGAAGCTTTCTTT.

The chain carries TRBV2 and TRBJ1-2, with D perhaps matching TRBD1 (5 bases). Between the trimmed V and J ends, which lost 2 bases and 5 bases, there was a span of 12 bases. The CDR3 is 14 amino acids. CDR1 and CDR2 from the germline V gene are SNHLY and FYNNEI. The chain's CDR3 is CASSETTVSYGYTF. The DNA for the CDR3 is TGTGCCAGCAGTGAAACGACAGTGAGTTATGGCTACACCTTC.

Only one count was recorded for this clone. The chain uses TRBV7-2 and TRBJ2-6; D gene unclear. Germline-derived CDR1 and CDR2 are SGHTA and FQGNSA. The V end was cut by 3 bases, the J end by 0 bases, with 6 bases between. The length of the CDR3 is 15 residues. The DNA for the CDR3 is TGTGCCAGCAGCTTTATGTCCTCTGGGGCCAACGTCCTGACTTTC. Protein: CASSFMSSGANVLTF.

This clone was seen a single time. In nucleotides, the CDR3 is TGTGCCATCAGTGCAACCCGGGACAGGAACTACGAGCAGTACTTC. It yields the protein CAISATRDRNYEQYF. V is TRBV10-3 and J is TRBJ2-7; 8 nucleotides align to TRBD1. J lost 3 bases, V lost 4 bases, and 8 bases had no gene match. The CDR3 has 15 residues. Germline CDR1 is ENHRY and CDR2 is SYGVKD.

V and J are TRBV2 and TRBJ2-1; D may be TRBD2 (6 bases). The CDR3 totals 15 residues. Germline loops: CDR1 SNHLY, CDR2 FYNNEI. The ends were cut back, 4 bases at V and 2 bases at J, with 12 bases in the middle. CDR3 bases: TGTGCCAGCAGTGTTGGGCGGGGAGCCTACAATGAGCAGTTCTTC. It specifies CASSVGRGAYNEQFF.

The CDR3 DNA sequence: TGTGCCAGCAGCGTTAGAACGGATGGCTACACCTTC. This translates into CASSVRTDGYTF. J is TRBJ1-2 and V is TRBV9; D call uncertain. This CDR3 has 12 amino acids. V was cut by 2 bases and J by 6 bases, with 8 bases left in between. CDR1 and CDR2 from the germline V gene are SGDLS and YYNGEE.

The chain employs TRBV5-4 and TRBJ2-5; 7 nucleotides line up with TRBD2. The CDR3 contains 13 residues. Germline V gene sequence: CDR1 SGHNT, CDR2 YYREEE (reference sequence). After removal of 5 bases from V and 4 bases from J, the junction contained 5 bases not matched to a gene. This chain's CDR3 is CASSGRDGETQYF. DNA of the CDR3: TGTGCCAGCAGTGGGAGGGACGGAGAGACCCAGTACTTC.

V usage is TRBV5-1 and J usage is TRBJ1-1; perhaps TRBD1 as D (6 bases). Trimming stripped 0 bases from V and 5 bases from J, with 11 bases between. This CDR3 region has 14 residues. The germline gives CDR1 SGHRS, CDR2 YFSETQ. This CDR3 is CASSLEQGMTEAFF. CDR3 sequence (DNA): TGCGCCAGCAGCTTGGAACAGGGAATGACTGAAGCTTTCTTT.

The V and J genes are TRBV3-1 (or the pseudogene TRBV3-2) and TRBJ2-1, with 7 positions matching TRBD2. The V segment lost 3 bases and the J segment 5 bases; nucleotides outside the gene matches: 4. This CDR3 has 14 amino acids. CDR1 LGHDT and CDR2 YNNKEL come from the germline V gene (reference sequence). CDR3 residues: CASSQAGENNEQFF. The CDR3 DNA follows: TGTGCCAGCAGCCAGGCGGGGGAAAACAATGAGCAGTTCTTC.

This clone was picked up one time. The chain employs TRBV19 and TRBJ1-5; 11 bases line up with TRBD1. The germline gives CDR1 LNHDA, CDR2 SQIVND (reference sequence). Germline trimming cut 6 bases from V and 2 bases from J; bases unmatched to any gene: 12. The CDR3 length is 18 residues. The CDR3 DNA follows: TGTGCCAGTAGCCACCGGGACAGGGGGTATGCGGGCAATCAGCCCCAGCATTTT. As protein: CASSHRDRGYAGNQPQHF.

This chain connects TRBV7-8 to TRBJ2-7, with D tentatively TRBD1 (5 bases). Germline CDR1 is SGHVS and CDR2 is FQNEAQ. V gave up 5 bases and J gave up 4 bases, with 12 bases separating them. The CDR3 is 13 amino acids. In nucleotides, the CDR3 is TGTGCCAGCAGCCCAGGGTGGGGTTACGAGCAGTACTTC. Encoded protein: CASSPGWGYEQYF.

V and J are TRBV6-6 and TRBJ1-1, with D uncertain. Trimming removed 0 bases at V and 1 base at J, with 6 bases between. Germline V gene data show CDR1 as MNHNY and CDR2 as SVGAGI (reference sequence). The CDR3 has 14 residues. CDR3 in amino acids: CASSYSAGNTEAFF. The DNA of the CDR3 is TGTGCCAGCAGTTACTCGGCAGGGAACACTGAAGCTTTCTTT.

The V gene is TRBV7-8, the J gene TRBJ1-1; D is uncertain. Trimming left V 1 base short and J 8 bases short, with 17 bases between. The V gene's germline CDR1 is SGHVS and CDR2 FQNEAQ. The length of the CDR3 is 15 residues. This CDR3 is CASSLDSYPSGEAFF. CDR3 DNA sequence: TGTGCCAGCAGCTTAGATAGTTACCCTTCGGGCGAAGCTTTCTTT. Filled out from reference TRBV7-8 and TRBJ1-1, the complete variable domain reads GAGVSQSPRYKVAKRGQDVALRCDPISGHVSLFWYQQALGQGPEFLTYFQNEAQLDKSGLPSDRFFAERPEGSVSTLKIQRTQQEDSAVYLCASSLDSYPSGEAFFGQGTRLTVV.

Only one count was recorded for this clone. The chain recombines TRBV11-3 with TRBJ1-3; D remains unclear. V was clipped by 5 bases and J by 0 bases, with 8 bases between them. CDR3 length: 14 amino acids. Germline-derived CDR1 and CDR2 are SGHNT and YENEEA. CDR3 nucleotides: TGTGCCAGCAGCCATACAGACTCTGGAAACACCATATATTTT. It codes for CASSHTDSGNTIYF.

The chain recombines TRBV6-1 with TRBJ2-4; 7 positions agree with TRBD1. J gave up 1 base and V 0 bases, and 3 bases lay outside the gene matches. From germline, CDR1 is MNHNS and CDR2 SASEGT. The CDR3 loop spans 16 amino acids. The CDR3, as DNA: TGTGCCAGCAGTGAAGCCTTACAGGGGGCCAAAAACATTCAGTACTTC. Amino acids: CASSEALQGAKNIQYF.

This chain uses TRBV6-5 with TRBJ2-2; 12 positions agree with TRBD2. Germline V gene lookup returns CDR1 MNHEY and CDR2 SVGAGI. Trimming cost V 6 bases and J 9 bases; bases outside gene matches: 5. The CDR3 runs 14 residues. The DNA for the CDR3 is TGTGCCAGCAGACTAGCGGGAGGAGGCCGGGAGCTGTTTTTT. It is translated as CASRLAGGGRELFF.